Described below is a single T cell receptor (beta chain) sequence and its context. Germline CDR1 is SGHNT and CDR2 is YYREEE (reference sequence). The V end lost 0 bases, the J end lost 7 bases, and 11 bases lay between the germline ends. The CDR3 length is 14 residues. The record originates from a study of blood T cell repertoires in COVID-19. Study-level information: Sites across the United States, Italy and Spain contributed samples from acute and convalescent COVID-19. Sample material is recorded as cDNA or gDNA derived from T cells, B-cell-depleted T cells, or PBMCs.

Original methodology: The authors estimated nucleated cell counts from reference gene primer amplification. Assay: immunoSEQ multiplex PCR; the TCRdb copy retains only in-frame clones and omits some. V, J and clone size reflect that table, while D and trimming were determined from the DNA. The sample carries about 45,000 clones, over 80% recorded once. The sequenced sample consisted of peripheral blood. The TCR comes from a man older than 75 in a cohort sampled during active COVID-19. The rearrangement uses TRBV5-4 and TRBJ2-1; perhaps TRBD2 as D (6 bases). For the CDR3, the DNA is TGTGCCAGCAGCTTGGATGGAGGGAAGAATGAGCAGTTCTTC. This sequence encodes CASSLDGGKNEQFF. The complete variable domain, with remaining parts taken from reference TRBV5-4 and TRBJ2-1, reads ETGVTQSPTHLIKTRGQQVTLRCSSQSGHNTVSWYQQALGQGPQFIFQYYREEENGRGNFPPRFSGLQFPNYSSELNVNALELDDSALYLCASSLDGGKNEQFFGPGTRLTVL.